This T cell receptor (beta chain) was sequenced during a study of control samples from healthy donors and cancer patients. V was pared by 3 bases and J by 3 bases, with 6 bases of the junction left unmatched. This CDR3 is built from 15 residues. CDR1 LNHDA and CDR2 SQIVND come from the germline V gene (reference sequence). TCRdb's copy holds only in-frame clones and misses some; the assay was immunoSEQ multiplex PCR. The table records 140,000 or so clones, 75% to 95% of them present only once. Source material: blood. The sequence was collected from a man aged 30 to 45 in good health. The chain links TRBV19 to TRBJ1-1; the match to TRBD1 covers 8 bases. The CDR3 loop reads CASSIGQGRYTEAFF. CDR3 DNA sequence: TGTGCCAGTAGTATCGGACAGGGACGTTACACTGAAGCTTTCTTT.